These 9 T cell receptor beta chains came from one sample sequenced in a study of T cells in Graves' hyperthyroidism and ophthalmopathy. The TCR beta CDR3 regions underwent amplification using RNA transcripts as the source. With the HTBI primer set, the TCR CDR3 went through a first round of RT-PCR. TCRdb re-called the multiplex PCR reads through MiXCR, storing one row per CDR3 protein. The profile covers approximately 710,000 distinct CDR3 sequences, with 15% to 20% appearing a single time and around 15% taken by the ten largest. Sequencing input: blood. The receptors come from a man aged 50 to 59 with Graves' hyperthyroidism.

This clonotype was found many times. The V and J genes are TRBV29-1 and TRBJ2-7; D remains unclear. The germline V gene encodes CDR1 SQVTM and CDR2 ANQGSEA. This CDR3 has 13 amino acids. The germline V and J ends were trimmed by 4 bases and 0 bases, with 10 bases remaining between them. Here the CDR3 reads CSVGEQSSYEQYF. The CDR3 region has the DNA TGCAGCGTTGGGGAACAGAGCTCCTACGAGCAGTACTTC.

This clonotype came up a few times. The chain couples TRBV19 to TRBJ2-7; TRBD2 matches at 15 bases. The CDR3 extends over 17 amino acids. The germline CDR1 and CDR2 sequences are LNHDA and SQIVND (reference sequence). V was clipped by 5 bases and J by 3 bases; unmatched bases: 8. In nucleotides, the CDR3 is TGTGCCAGTAGTGACCCGGGACTAGCGGGAGGCCGCTACGAGCAGTACTTC. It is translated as CASSDPGLAGGRYEQYF. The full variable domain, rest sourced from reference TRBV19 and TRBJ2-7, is DGGITQSPKYLFRKEGQNVTLSCEQNLNHDAMYWYRQDPGQGLRLIYYSQIVNDFQKGDIAEGYSVSREKKESFPLTVTSAQKNPTAFYLCASSDPGLAGGRYEQYFGPGTRLTVT.

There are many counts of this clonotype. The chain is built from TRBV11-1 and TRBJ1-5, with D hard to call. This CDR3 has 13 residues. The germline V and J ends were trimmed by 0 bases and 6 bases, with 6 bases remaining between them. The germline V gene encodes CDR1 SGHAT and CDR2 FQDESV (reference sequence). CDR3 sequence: CASSLAEGQPQHF. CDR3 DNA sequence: TGTGCCAGCAGCTTAGCCGAGGGTCAGCCCCAGCATTTT.

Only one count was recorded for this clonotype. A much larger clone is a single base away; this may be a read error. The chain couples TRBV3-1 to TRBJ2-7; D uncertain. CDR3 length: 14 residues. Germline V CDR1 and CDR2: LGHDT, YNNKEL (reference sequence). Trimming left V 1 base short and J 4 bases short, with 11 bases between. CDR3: CASSQAGLGYEQYF. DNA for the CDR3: TGTGCCAGCAGCCAAGCCGGGCTGGGTTACGAGCAGTACTTC.

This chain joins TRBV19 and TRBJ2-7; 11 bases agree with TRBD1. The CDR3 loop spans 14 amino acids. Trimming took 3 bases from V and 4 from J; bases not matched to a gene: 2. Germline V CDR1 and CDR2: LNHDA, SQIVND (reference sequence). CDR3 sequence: CASSIGTGGYEQYF. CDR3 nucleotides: TGTGCCAGTAGTATCGGGACAGGGGGATACGAGCAGTACTTC.

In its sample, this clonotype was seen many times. The DNA of the CDR3 is TGTGCCAGCACCACATGGAGGGAGGCAGAATCACCCCTCCACTTT. Its protein product is CASTTWREAESPLHF. The rearrangement links TRBV28 to TRBJ1-6, with D uncertain. The V gene's germline CDR1 is MDHEN and CDR2 SYDVKM. The CDR3 covers 15 residues. Trimming left V 7 bases short and J 10 bases short, with 20 bases between.

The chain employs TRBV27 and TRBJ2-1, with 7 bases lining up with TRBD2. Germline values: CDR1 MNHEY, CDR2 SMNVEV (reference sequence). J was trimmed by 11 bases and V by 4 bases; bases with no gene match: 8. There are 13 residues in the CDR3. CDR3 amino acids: CASSSGLGNKQFF. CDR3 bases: TGTGCCAGCAGTTCCGGACTAGGGAATAAGCAGTTCTTC.

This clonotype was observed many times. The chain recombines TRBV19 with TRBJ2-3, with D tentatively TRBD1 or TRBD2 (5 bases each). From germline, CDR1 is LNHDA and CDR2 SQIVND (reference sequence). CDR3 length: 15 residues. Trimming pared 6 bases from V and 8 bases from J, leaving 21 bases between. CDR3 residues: CASSGARKIGVTQYF. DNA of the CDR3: TGTGCCAGTAGCGGGGCCAGGAAAATTGGAGTTACGCAGTATTTT.

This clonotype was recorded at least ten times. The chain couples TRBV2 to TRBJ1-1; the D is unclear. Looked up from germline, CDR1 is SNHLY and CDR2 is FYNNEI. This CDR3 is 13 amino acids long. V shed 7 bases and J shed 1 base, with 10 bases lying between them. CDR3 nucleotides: TGTGCCAGCATGTTTTCAGAGAACACTGAAGCTTTCTTT. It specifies CASMFSENTEAFF. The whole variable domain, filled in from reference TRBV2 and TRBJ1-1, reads EPEVTQTPSHQVTQMGQEVILRCVPISNHLYFYWYRQILGQKVEFLVSFYNNEISEKSEIFDDQFSVERPDGSNFTLKIRSTKLEDSAMYFCASMFSENTEAFFGQGTRLTVV.